These 19 T cell receptor beta chains were sequenced from one sample in a study of T cell responses to AZD1222 COVID-19 vaccine. Using immunoSEQ multiplex PCR, the repertoire was profiled, and TCRdb retains in-frame clones only, with some absent. The profile shows approximately 100,000 clones, approximately 87% of them singletons. Sequenced material: peripheral blood, taken on day 0 of AZD1222 vaccination. These receptors all come from an adult in good health.

This clone was seen only once. The genes are TRBV7-9 and TRBJ1-3; D perhaps matches TRBD1 (6 bases). The CDR3 has 15 amino acids. Per the germline V gene, CDR1 is SEHNR and CDR2 is FQNEAQ (reference sequence). Trimming removed 5 bases from V and 9 bases from J, with 20 bases in between. CDR3 protein: CASSPGVEQGATIYF. CDR3 DNA: TGTGCCAGCAGCCCCGGGGTTGAACAGGGAGCCACCATATATTTT.

This clone was observed a single time. CDR3 amino acids: CASRSDQGPYEQYF. CDR3 DNA sequence: TGTGCCAGCAGATCCGACCAGGGTCCCTACGAGCAGTACTTC. The rearrangement links TRBV9 to TRBJ2-7, with D possibly matching TRBD1 (5 bases). The CDR3 spans 14 residues. V was cut by 5 bases and J by 2 bases, with 14 bases left in between. Germline loops: CDR1 SGDLS, CDR2 YYNGEE.

The V gene is TRBV7-9, the J gene TRBJ2-2; no clear D gene. Germline values: CDR1 SEHNR, CDR2 FQNEAQ (reference sequence). With 5 bases removed from V and 4 bases from J, the gap between germline ends came to 8 bases. The CDR3 is made up of 13 amino acids. The CDR3 region is CASSATSTGELFF. In DNA form, the CDR3 reads TGTGCCAGCAGCGCCACAAGCACCGGGGAGCTGTTTTTT.

The chain couples TRBV7-9 to TRBJ2-1; TRBD2 might be the D (6 bases). The CDR3 is 14 residues long. V lost 3 bases to trimming and J lost 7 bases, with 13 bases between them. Germline lookup yields CDR1 SEHNR and CDR2 FQNEAQ (reference sequence). CDR3 sequence (DNA): TGTGCCAGCAGCTTGTCCAGCGGAGGGAATGAGCAGTTCTTC. It codes for CASSLSSGGNEQFF.

The rearrangement links TRBV6-6 to TRBJ2-5; TRBD2 matches at 15 bases. V gave up 5 bases and J gave up 2 bases; unmatched junction bases: 12. Germline V lookup: CDR1 MNHNY, CDR2 SVGAGI (reference sequence). The CDR3 sequence is 19 residues long. CDR3 bases: TGTGCCAGCAGTCACAGATACGGACTAGCGGGAGGGGGGCAAGAGACCCAGTACTTC. It codes for CASSHRYGLAGGGQETQYF.

The rearrangement uses TRBV4-3 and TRBJ1-5; D remains unclear. Deletions cut 0 bases from V and 5 bases from J, with 11 bases between. The CDR3 is 15 residues long. Looked up from germline, CDR1 is LGHNA and CDR2 is YSLEER. The CDR3 nucleotides are TGCGCCAGCAGCCAAGATTTGGCCAGTTATCAGCCCCAGCATTTT. This gives the protein CASSQDLASYQPQHF.

The V gene is TRBV29-1, the J gene TRBJ2-7; 8 nucleotides align to TRBD2. The V gene end was trimmed by 4 bases and the J gene end by 2 bases; junction bases not matched to a gene: 7. CDR1 is SQVTM and CDR2 is ANQGSEA in the germline V gene. The CDR3 extends over 14 amino acids. CDR3 sequence (DNA): TGCAGCGTTGGAGGGCTAGCGGGTGCCTACGAGCAGTACTTC. Its translation: CSVGGLAGAYEQYF.

This clone was observed a single time. V gene TRBV16 combines with J gene TRBJ1-3; D is uncertain. The germline V gene encodes CDR1 KGHSY and CDR2 FQNENV. This CDR3 is 15 amino acids long. V lost 2 bases and J lost 0, with 8 bases in between. The CDR3 DNA is TGTGCCAGCAGCCAAGCCGCAGTCTCTGGAAACACCATATATTTT. Translated: CASSQAAVSGNTIYF.

J is TRBJ2-7 and V is TRBV19, with 11 bases that match TRBD2. V trimming: 6 bases; J trimming: 2 bases; junction bases outside the gene matches: 3. The CDR3 consists of 14 residues. CDR1 is LNHDA, CDR2 SQIVND, per germline (reference sequence). CDR3 region: CASRPTSGAYEQYF. For the CDR3, the DNA is TGTGCCAGTAGGCCGACTAGCGGGGCCTACGAGCAGTACTTC.

The J gene is TRBJ2-1, the V gene TRBV30, with 11 positions matching TRBD2. The germline V gene encodes CDR1 GTSNPN and CDR2 SVGIG (reference sequence). This CDR3 has 19 residues. V lost 3 bases to trimming and J lost 4 bases; unmatched junction nucleotides: 17. This chain's CDR3 is CAWSTARRGLAEGYNEQFF. The CDR3, as DNA: TGTGCCTGGAGCACCGCCAGGAGGGGACTAGCGGAGGGATACAATGAGCAGTTCTTC.

V usage is TRBV21-1 and J usage is TRBJ2-7; the tabulated D call, TRBD2, remains unverified against the DNA. TRBV21-1 is a pseudogene segment. This CDR3 has 20 residues. The CDR3 reads CASSKSEGGSLAGSSYEQYF. The CDR3 DNA sequence: TGTGCCAGCAGCAAATCGGAAGGAGGGAGTCTAGCGGGAAGCTCCTACGAGCAGTACTTC.

The chain is built from TRBV2 and TRBJ2-1; TRBD1 is a possible D gene (6 bases). Trimming removed 8 bases from V and 0 bases from J, with 17 bases in between. The CDR3 is made up of 16 amino acids. Per germline, CDR1 SNHLY and CDR2 FYNNEI. CDR3 nucleotide sequence: TGTGCCAGCGGGATTCCAACAGGGAGCTCCTACAATGAGCAGTTCTTC. Protein: CASGIPTGSSYNEQFF.

This chain joins TRBV7-3 and TRBJ1-2; a possible D gene is TRBD1 (5 bases). The germline gives CDR1 SGHTA, CDR2 FQGTGA. Trimming took off 2 bases at V and 8 bases at J, with 12 bases between the two ends. This CDR3 comprises 13 residues. CDR3 sequence (DNA): TGTGCCAGCAGCTTAGGAGCCACAGGCGGCTACACCTTC. Protein sequence: CASSLGATGGYTF.

The rearrangement joins TRBV3-1 (or the pseudogene TRBV3-2) to TRBJ2-7, with 7 bases lining up with TRBD1. J was trimmed by 1 base and V by 4 bases; bases with no gene match: 10. Germline CDR1 and CDR2: LGHDT and YNNKEL (reference sequence). The CDR3 contains 16 residues. DNA for the CDR3: TGTGCCAGCAGCCTTCGTTGTCAGGGGGAATCCTACGAGCAGTACTTC. It specifies CASSLRCQGESYEQYF.

CDR3 DNA: TGTGCCATCGGGGCGAGAGACAATGAGCAGTTCTTC. This sequence encodes CAIGARDNEQFF. The rearrangement uses TRBV10-3 and TRBJ2-1; a possible D gene is TRBD1 (5 bases). The germline gives CDR1 ENHRY, CDR2 SYGVKD. Trimming stripped 8 bases from V and 5 bases from J, with 10 bases between. This CDR3 is 12 amino acids long.

This chain connects TRBV13 to TRBJ2-1, with 13 bases aligning to TRBD2. The CDR3 spans 16 residues. Germline values: CDR1 PRHDT, CDR2 FYEKMQ (reference sequence). J was trimmed by 9 bases and V by 5 bases; bases with no gene match: 10. The CDR3 bases are TGTGCCAGCAGCATAACGGGACTAGCGGGACTTTTTGAGCAGTTCTTC. Amino acids: CASSITGLAGLFEQFF.

This chain uses TRBV5-1 with TRBJ2-1; no reliable D call. The CDR3 is 13 residues long. The germline gives CDR1 SGHRS, CDR2 YFSETQ. The V gene lost 10 bases and the J gene lost 5 bases, with 16 bases spanning the gap. CDR3 sequence (DNA): TGCGCCTCCCGGTCCTATACCGACAATGAGCAGTTCTTC. It encodes CASRSYTDNEQFF.

The chain recombines TRBV11-2 with TRBJ2-7, with D possibly TRBD2 on 6 matching bases. Per germline, CDR1 SGHAT and CDR2 FQNNGV. V lost 3 bases and J 6 bases, leaving 15 bases between the germline ends. CDR3 length equals 14 residues. This CDR3 is CASSFAGQGSEQYF. For the CDR3, the DNA is TGTGCCAGCAGCTTCGCGGGGCAGGGAAGCGAGCAGTACTTC.

V and J are TRBV4-3 and TRBJ2-5, with D uncertain. V was cut by 0 bases and J by 5 bases, with 16 bases left in between. The germline V gene has CDR1 LGHNA and CDR2 YSLEER. This CDR3 is built from 16 residues. CDR3 region: CASSQDRALPLETQYF. The DNA of the CDR3 is TGCGCCAGCAGCCAAGATCGAGCCCTACCCCTGGAGACCCAGTACTTC.